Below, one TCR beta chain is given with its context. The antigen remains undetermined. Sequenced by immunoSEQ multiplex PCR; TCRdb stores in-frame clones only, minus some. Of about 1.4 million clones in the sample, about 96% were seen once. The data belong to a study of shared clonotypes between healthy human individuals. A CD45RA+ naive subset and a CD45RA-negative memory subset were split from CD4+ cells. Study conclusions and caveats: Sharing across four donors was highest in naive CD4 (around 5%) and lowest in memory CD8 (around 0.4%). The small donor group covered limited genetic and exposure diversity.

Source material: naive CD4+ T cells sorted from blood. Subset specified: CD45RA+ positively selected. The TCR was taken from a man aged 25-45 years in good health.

The CDR3 DNA follows: TGTGCCAGCAGTCCACAGATAGGCTTGAATGAGCAGTTCTTC. It codes for CASSPQIGLNEQFF. The chain recombines TRBV11-2 with TRBJ2-1; unclear D gene. V was clipped by 6 bases and J by 7 bases, with 16 bases between them. The CDR3 contains 14 residues. Per the germline V gene, CDR1 is SGHAT and CDR2 is FQNNGV.